This T cell receptor beta chain derives from a study of blood T cell repertoires in COVID-19. Germline V gives CDR1 SGHRS, CDR2 YFSETQ. The length of the CDR3 is 15 residues. V shed 1 base and J shed 4 bases, with 14 bases lying between them. The study counted Cohort 3 donors as recovered given two negative PCRs, clearance, or symptom resolution. Generated by immunoSEQ multiplex PCR, the TCRdb table keeps only in-frame clones and is missing some. Seen here are over 200,000 clones, under 85% observed once, and the top ten hold about 1.7%. Sequences were obtained from PBMCs or T cells enriched from blood (not recorded which). The source is a man in his sixties who had recovered from COVID-19. The rearrangement joins TRBV5-1 to TRBJ2-5; the D gene is possibly TRBD2 (6 bases). This CDR3 reads CASSLLGGGRETQYF. CDR3 DNA sequence: TGCGCCAGCAGCTTGCTCGGGGGTGGTAGAGAGACCCAGTACTTC.